This T cell receptor (beta chain) was captured by sequencing in a study of blood T cells in healthy people across ages. With respect to this clonotype: Its target is not known.

A second about 7 to 11 cycle PCR used barcoded and J-beta primers. Tagging of each cDNA molecule was performed by a template-switch adaptor with 12 random nucleotides. TCRdb redid the calling of the 5' RACE reads with MiXCR, one entry per CDR3 protein. The sample holds approximately 1.5 million distinct CDR3 sequences, approximately 42% seen once. General study findings and limits: Getting older went along with TCR beta diversity per million T cells dropping roughly linearly. There was no known CMV status for donors, so expanded clonotype changes were possibly confounded.

The ends lost 4 bases at V and 2 bases at J; junction bases unmatched: 10. In germline, CDR1 is LGHNA, CDR2 YSLEER. CDR3 size: 17 residues. The authors drew approximately 9 milliliters of peripheral blood from each donor. J is TRBJ2-3 and V is TRBV4-3; 9 bases match TRBD2. Material for sequencing was blood. This sequence was found in a woman aged 18-29 years in good health. CDR3 DNA sequence: TGCGCCAGCAGCCTACAGGGGCTAGCGGGGTTCACAGATACGCAGTATTTT. Amino acids: CASSLQGLAGFTDTQYF.